The subject of this entry is one T cell receptor (beta chain). What it recognizes is unknown. These data belong to a study of CD8 T cells in ankylosing spondylitis. Libraries of TCR beta came from quantitative 5'-RACE with molecular barcodes. TCRdb re-derived calls from the 5' RACE reads in MiXCR, one entry per CDR3 protein. Of tens of thousands of distinct CDR3 sequences detected, 6% to 8% appear once; the ten largest clones hold approximately 5%. V lost 1 base and J 13 bases, leaving 14 bases between the germline ends. Germline V gene lookup returns CDR1 MDHEN and CDR2 SYDVKM. The CDR3 sequence is 14 residues long. Study findings and constraints: Blood of patients with ankylosing spondylitis appeared to be characterized by a TCR beta motif of about eight highly homologous variants. Some motif variants were previously reported in reactive arthritis synovial fluid and blood. From matched ankylosing spondylitis synovial fluid, disease-linked clones were reportedly recovered at significantly enriched levels.

The chain links TRBV28 to TRBJ1-6; maybe TRBD1 (5 bases). The sequencing input was synovial fluid, either unsorted or a sorted T cell fraction (not recorded which). The sequence derives from a male donor with ankylosing spondylitis. The CDR3 sequence: CASSLSPSGAPLHF. CDR3 coding DNA: TGTGCCAGCAGTTTATCCCCGAGCGGGGCCCCCCTCCACTTT.